One sample yielded the 25 T cell receptor beta chains listed below, sequenced in a study of cytomegalovirus exposure and HLA in healthy donors. PCR involved 60 Vbeta and 13 Jbeta primers. Clones were read by immunoSEQ multiplex PCR, and TCRdb kept only the in-frame ones, dropping some. This sample has 150,000 to 200,000 clones, with just under 80% found just once. The sequenced sample was PBMCs. The receptors shown here come from a woman aged 45-59 years in good health and CMV-seropositive.

V gene TRBV2 combines with J gene TRBJ2-5; 9 bases align to TRBD2. V dropped 2 bases and J dropped 9; count of bases not matched to a gene: 10. There are 15 residues in the CDR3. Germline V gene lookup returns CDR1 SNHLY and CDR2 FYNNEI. The CDR3 DNA is TGTGCCAGCAGTGAATTGGCGGGGGGGCCGCAGGCCCAGTACTTC. It translates to CASSELAGGPQAQYF.

This clone was recorded only once. The V call is TRBV5-1, the J call TRBJ2-1; 7 bases fit TRBD2. In germline, CDR1 is SGHRS, CDR2 YFSETQ. Unmatched junction bases numbered 0, after V lost 0 bases and J lost 3 bases. The CDR3 is 14 residues long. In DNA, the CDR3 is TGCGCCAGCAGCTTGGGGACTAGCTACAATGAGCAGTTCTTC. This sequence encodes CASSLGTSYNEQFF.

The chain joins TRBV5-1 to TRBJ1-2, with 9 nucleotides matching TRBD1. The CDR3 contains 14 residues. Per germline, CDR1 SGHRS and CDR2 YFSETQ. V was pared by 4 bases and J by 0 bases, with 1 base of the junction left unmatched. In DNA, the CDR3 is TGCGCCAGCAGCGACAGGGGGTCTAACTATGGCTACACCTTC. The encoded protein is CASSDRGSNYGYTF.

The rearrangement joins TRBV5-1 to TRBJ2-3; 10 nucleotides agree with TRBD2. With V trimmed by 2 bases and J by 4 bases, 4 bases remained unmatched. Germline V gives CDR1 SGHRS, CDR2 YFSETQ. The CDR3 is made up of 15 amino acids. The CDR3 region is CASSFSGGAPDTQYF. CDR3 in DNA: TGCGCCAGCAGCTTCAGCGGGGGGGCCCCAGATACGCAGTATTTT.

This clone was picked up a small number of times. The chain recombines TRBV9 with TRBJ1-2; the D gene is possibly TRBD1 (6 bases). The CDR3 has 15 amino acids. V lost 1 base and J 5 bases, leaving 15 bases between the germline ends. Germline lookup yields CDR1 SGDLS and CDR2 YYNGEE. CDR3 region: CASSVFENGQYGYTF. Here the CDR3 DNA reads TGTGCCAGCAGCGTATTTGAAAACGGACAGTATGGCTACACCTTC.

This clone was observed once. The rearrangement links TRBV5-8 to TRBJ1-1; maybe TRBD1 (6 bases). Germline-derived CDR1 and CDR2 are SGHTS and YDEGEE. The CDR3 sequence is 13 residues long. Trimming left V 1 base short and J 3 bases short, with 7 bases between. The CDR3 sequence is CASSLTGYTEAFF. The CDR3 region has the DNA TGTGCCAGCAGCTTGACAGGGTACACTGAAGCTTTCTTT.

V and J are TRBV7-9 and TRBJ1-2, with TRBD1 identical over 8 bases. The junction had 7 bases not matched to a gene; V was cut back by 4 bases and J by 3 bases. Germline V gene data show CDR1 as SEHNR and CDR2 as FQNEAQ (reference sequence). The CDR3 loop spans 15 amino acids. CDR3 in DNA: TGTGCCAGCAGCTCCCAGGGGGCGGGGTACTATGGCTACACCTTC. It yields the protein CASSSQGAGYYGYTF.

The chain carries TRBV5-1 and TRBJ2-2; 10 bases align to TRBD2. V gave up 3 bases and J gave up 2 bases; unmatched junction bases: 4. There are 16 residues in the CDR3. Germline V lookup: CDR1 SGHRS, CDR2 YFSETQ. CDR3 in amino acids: CASSWKRGGNTGELFF. The DNA for the CDR3 is TGCGCCAGCAGCTGGAAGCGGGGGGGCAACACCGGGGAGCTGTTTTTT. Based on the CDR3 plus reference TRBV5-1 and TRBJ2-2, the full variable domain is KAGVTQTPRYLIKTRGQQVTLSCSPISGHRSVSWYQQTPGQGLQFLFEYFSETQRNKGNFPGRFSGRQFSNSRSEMNVSTLELGDSALYLCASSWKRGGNTGELFFGEGSRLTVL.

This chain links TRBV7-9 with TRBJ1-2; 7 bases align to TRBD1. Losses at the gene ends were 4 bases for V and 3 bases for J; bases not matched to a gene: 5. CDR3 length: 14 residues. Germline CDR1 is SEHNR and CDR2 is FQNEAQ (reference sequence). The CDR3 loop reads CASSSDRVDYGYTF. CDR3 in DNA: TGTGCCAGCAGCTCTGACAGGGTTGACTATGGCTACACCTTC.

The chain recombines TRBV9 with TRBJ1-2; 8 bases line up with TRBD1. This CDR3 contains 16 residues. The trim removed 4 bases at V and 4 bases at J, leaving 12 bases unmatched. Per the germline V gene, CDR1 is SGDLS and CDR2 is YYNGEE. The CDR3 reads CASSSRTGTLSYGYTF. In DNA form, the CDR3 reads TGTGCCAGCAGCTCTCGGACAGGGACCCTTAGCTATGGCTACACCTTC.

This clone was seen only a few times. The chain links TRBV6-5 to TRBJ2-6, with D unclear. Germline lookup yields CDR1 MNHEY and CDR2 SVGAGI. This CDR3 is built from 13 residues. Trimming took 5 bases from V and 3 from J, leaving 5 bases between them. The CDR3 loop is CASSPGGANVLTF. CDR3 sequence (DNA): TGTGCCAGCAGTCCAGGTGGGGCCAACGTCCTGACTTTC.

The V call is TRBV25-1, the J call TRBJ1-5; 7 bases align to TRBD1. Germline-derived CDR1 and CDR2 are MGHDK and SYGVNS. The CDR3 contains 13 residues. V lost 5 bases to trimming and J lost 7 bases; unmatched junction nucleotides: 5. The CDR3 region is CASSLTGNQPQHF. DNA of the CDR3: TGTGCCAGCAGTCTGACAGGGAACCAGCCCCAGCATTTT.

In the case of this clone: This sample also contains other DNA sequences that code for the same CDR3. The chain has TRBV11-2 and TRBJ2-1; TRBD2 matches at 12 bases. This CDR3 has 18 amino acids. Germline V gene sequence: CDR1 SGHAT, CDR2 FQNNGV. V was pared by 5 bases and J by 4 bases, with 12 bases of the junction left unmatched. CDR3 coding DNA: TGTGCCAGCAGCGCTAGCGGGGGGGCCGGTCTGGGTTACAATGAGCAGTTCTTC. Translation: CASSASGGAGLGYNEQFF.

The chain links TRBV14 to TRBJ1-2, with TRBD1 matching 8 bases. The germline CDR1 and CDR2 sequences are SGHDN and FVKESK. This CDR3 is built from 14 residues. V shed 0 bases, J shed 5 bases, and the junction held 2 bases outside the gene matches. CDR3 in DNA: TGTGCCAGCAGCCAAGAGTGGACAGGGTATGGCTACACCTTC. Encoded protein: CASSQEWTGYGYTF.

The chain recombines TRBV6-1 with TRBJ1-4; TRBD1 aligns across 8 bases. Looked up from germline, CDR1 is MNHNS and CDR2 is SASEGT. V lost 8 bases to trimming and J lost 6 bases; unmatched junction nucleotides: 8. This CDR3 comprises 14 residues. This CDR3 reads CASSPQGAYEKLFF. In nucleotides, the CDR3 is TGTGCCAGCTCGCCGCAGGGGGCTTATGAAAAACTGTTTTTT.

This chain links TRBV19 with TRBJ1-2, with D possibly TRBD1 on 5 matching bases. The germline V gene has CDR1 LNHDA and CDR2 SQIVND (reference sequence). This CDR3 has 15 residues. The V and J ends lost 7 bases and 6 bases respectively, with 21 bases between them. The CDR3 region is CASTSGQWKGDGYTF. The CDR3 DNA sequence: TGTGCCAGTACCTCAGGGCAGTGGAAGGGCGATGGCTACACCTTC.

In this sample, this clone turned up a few times. The rearrangement joins TRBV2 to TRBJ2-5; 12 bases match TRBD2. V was pared by 2 bases and J by 5 bases, with 3 bases of the junction left unmatched. Per the germline V gene, CDR1 is SNHLY and CDR2 is FYNNEI. The CDR3 has 15 amino acids. CDR3: CASSELAGGDETQYF. CDR3 bases: TGTGCCAGCAGTGAACTAGCGGGGGGGGACGAGACCCAGTACTTC.

The gene calls are TRBV27 and TRBJ2-1; 8 bases are a match to TRBD1. CDR3 length equals 16 residues. Per germline, CDR1 MNHEY and CDR2 SMNVEV (reference sequence). V gave up 5 bases and J gave up 2 bases; unmatched junction bases: 8. In nucleotides, the CDR3 is TGTGCCAGCAGTACCTTTGACAGGGGACCCTACAATGAGCAGTTCTTC. Translated, it gives CASSTFDRGPYNEQFF.

In its sample, this clone was seen a few times. The chain couples TRBV4-1 to TRBJ2-1, with TRBD1 identical over 7 bases. This CDR3 spans 14 amino acids. Germline V lookup: CDR1 MGHRA, CDR2 YSYEKL. V was clipped by 4 bases and J by 9 bases; unmatched bases: 9. CDR3 DNA: TGCGCCAGCAGCCCACAGGGGCTTTTGGGTGAGCAGTTCTTC. Translated, it gives CASSPQGLLGEQFF.

V is TRBV7-6 and J is TRBJ2-7; a weak D match, TRBD2 (6 bases). The CDR3 has 15 residues. Germline-derived CDR1 and CDR2 are SGHVS and FNYEAQ. V was shortened by 4 bases and J by 0 bases, with 13 bases between the two germline ends. CDR3 sequence reads: CASSSGGGFSYEQYF. Here the CDR3 DNA reads TGTGCCAGCAGCTCCGGTGGGGGGTTCTCCTACGAGCAGTACTTC. The full variable domain, rest sourced from reference TRBV7-6 and TRBJ2-7, is GAGVSQSPRYKVTKRGQDVALRCDPISGHVSLYWYRQALGQGPEFLTYFNYEAQQDKSGLPNDRFSAERPEGSISTLTIQRTEQRDSAMYRCASSSGGGFSYEQYFGPGTRLTVT.

V gene TRBV6-1 combines with J gene TRBJ2-3; possible D gene TRBD1, 5 bases. The CDR3 is 16 residues long. CDR1 and CDR2 (germline): MNHNS, SASEGT. V was shortened by 3 bases and J by 0 bases, with 13 bases between the two germline ends. CDR3 region: CASSENGAGSTDTQYF. The CDR3 DNA reads TGTGCCAGCAGTGAGAATGGGGCAGGTAGCACAGATACGCAGTATTTT.

The chain couples TRBV11-2 to TRBJ2-3; TRBD2 matches 9 bases. From germline, CDR1 is SGHAT and CDR2 FQNNGV. J gave up 5 bases and V 4 bases, and 16 bases lay outside the gene matches. CDR3 length: 18 residues. This CDR3 is CASSSRRGAGGREDTQYF. As DNA, the CDR3 is TGTGCCAGCAGCTCCCGAAGGGGGGCGGGGGGGCGGGAAGATACGCAGTATTTT. The variable domain in full, completed from reference TRBV11-2 and TRBJ2-3, reads EAGVAQSPRYKIIEKRQSVAFWCNPISGHATLYWYQQILGQGPKLLIQFQNNGVVDDSQLPKDRFSAERLKGVDSTLKIQPAKLEDSAVYLCASSSRRGAGGREDTQYFGPGTRLTVL.

The chain has TRBV4-1 and TRBJ2-7; 8 nucleotides line up with TRBD1. The CDR3 is made up of 14 amino acids. The V gene end was trimmed by 4 bases and the J gene end by 3 bases; junction bases not matched to a gene: 5. Germline CDR1 and CDR2: MGHRA and YSYEKL. The CDR3: CASSPPDRDYEQYF. CDR3 nucleotides: TGCGCCAGCAGCCCGCCGGACAGGGACTACGAGCAGTACTTC.

V and J are TRBV10-3 and TRBJ1-3; D unclear. Looked up from germline, CDR1 is ENHRY and CDR2 is SYGVKD. CDR3 size: 13 residues. Trimming removed 11 bases at V and 8 bases at J, with 19 bases between. The CDR3, as DNA: TGTGCCTCCCGTAGAGACTTGCAAGACACCATATATTTT. Amino acid sequence: CASRRDLQDTIYF.

This clone was counted only a few times. The chain couples TRBV7-9 to TRBJ1-5, with TRBD1 as a possible D gene (6 bases). CDR3 length: 16 amino acids. The ends were cut back, 1 base at V and 2 bases at J, with 12 bases in the middle. CDR1 is SEHNR and CDR2 is FQNEAQ in the germline V gene (reference sequence). CDR3 sequence: CASSLGQGKGNQPQHF. CDR3 coding DNA: TGTGCCAGCAGCTTAGGGCAGGGGAAAGGCAATCAGCCCCAGCATTTT.